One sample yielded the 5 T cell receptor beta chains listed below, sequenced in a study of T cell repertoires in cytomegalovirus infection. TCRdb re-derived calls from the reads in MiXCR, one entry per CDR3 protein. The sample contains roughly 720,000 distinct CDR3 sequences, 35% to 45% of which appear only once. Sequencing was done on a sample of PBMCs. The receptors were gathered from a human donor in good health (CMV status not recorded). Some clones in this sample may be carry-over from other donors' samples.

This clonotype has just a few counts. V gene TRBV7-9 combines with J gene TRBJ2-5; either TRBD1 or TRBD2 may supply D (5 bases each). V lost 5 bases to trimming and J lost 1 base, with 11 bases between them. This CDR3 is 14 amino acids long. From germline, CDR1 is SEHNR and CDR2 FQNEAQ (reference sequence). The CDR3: CASSDTGAQETQYF. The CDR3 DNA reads TGTGCCAGCAGCGATACCGGGGCCCAAGAGACCCAGTACTTC.

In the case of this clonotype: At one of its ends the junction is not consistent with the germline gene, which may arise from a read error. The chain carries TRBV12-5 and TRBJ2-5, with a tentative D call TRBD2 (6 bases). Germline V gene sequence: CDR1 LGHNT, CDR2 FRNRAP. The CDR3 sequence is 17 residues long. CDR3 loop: CARGLVLGLGGEETQYF. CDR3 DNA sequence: TGTGCTAGGGGTTTGGTCCTCGGGCTGGGCGGGGAAGAGACCCAGTACTTC.

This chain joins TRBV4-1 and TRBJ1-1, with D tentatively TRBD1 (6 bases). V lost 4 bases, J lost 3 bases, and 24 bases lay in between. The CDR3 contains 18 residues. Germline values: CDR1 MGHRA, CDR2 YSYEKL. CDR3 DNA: TGCGCCAGCAGCCCACCCCCTAGCCCCGGACAGTATGACACTGAAGCTTTCTTT. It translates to CASSPPPSPGQYDTEAFF.

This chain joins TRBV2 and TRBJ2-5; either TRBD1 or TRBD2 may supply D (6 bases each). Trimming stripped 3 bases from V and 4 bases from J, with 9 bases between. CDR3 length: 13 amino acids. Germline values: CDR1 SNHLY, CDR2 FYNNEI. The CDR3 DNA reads TGTGCCAGCAGTGACGGGGGCCGAGAGACCCAGTACTTC. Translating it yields CASSDGGRETQYF.

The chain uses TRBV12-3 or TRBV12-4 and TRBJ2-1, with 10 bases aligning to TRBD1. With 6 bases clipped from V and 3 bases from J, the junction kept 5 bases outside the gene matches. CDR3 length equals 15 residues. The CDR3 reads CASRFRDRGYNEQFF. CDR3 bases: TGTGCCAGCAGGTTCCGGGACAGGGGCTACAATGAGCAGTTCTTC.